The sequence of this TCR beta chain was determined in a study of molecular identifiers for immune sequencing clone quantification. Each library that profiled naive CD8 cells came from 20,000 to 1,000,000 sorted cells with 10%, 30% or 50% RNA. The trim removed 7 bases at V and 1 base at J, leaving 0 bases unmatched. The germline CDR1 and CDR2 sequences are SEHNR and FQNEAQ (reference sequence). CDR3 length: 12 residues. TCRdb re-analysed the PCR reads in MiXCR, keeping a single row per CDR3 protein. The sample carries hundreds of thousands of distinct CDR3 sequences, roughly 27% recorded once. This sequence originates from a human donor in good health. Some libraries in this study had Jurkat cell RNA spiked in. Sample: naive CD8+ T cells from blood, with Jurkat cell RNA spiked in. Described subset: FACS-sorted CD8+CD4-CCR7+CD45RA+ naive T cells. The gene calls are TRBV7-9 and TRBJ1-1, with TRBD1 identical over 7 bases. The CDR3 coding sequence is TGTGCCAGCAACAGGGGGAACACTGAAGCTTTCTTT. Translation: CASNRGNTEAFF.